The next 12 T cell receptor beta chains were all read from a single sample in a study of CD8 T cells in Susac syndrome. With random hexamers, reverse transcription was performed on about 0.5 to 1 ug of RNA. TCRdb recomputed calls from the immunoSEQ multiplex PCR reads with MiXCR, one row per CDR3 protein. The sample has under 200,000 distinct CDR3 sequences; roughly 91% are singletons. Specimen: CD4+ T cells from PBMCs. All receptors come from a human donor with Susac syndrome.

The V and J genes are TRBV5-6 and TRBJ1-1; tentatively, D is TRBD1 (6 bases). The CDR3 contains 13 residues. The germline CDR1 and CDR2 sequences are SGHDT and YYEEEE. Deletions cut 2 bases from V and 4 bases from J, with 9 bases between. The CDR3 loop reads CASSFGRGTEAFF. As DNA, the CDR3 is TGTGCCAGCAGCTTCGGCAGGGGCACTGAAGCTTTCTTT.

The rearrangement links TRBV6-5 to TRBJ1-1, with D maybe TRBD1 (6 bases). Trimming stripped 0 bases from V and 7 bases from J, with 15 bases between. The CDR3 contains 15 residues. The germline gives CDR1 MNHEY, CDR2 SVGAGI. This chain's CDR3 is CASSYSGGQLNEAFF. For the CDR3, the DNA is TGTGCCAGCAGTTACTCGGGTGGACAGCTAAATGAAGCTTTCTTT.

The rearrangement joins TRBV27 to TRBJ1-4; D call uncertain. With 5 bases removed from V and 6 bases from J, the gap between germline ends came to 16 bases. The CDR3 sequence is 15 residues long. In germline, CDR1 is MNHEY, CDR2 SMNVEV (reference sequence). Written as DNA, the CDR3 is TGTGCCAGCAGTCCAGCCACGAGGCCCTATGAAAAACTGTTTTTT. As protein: CASSPATRPYEKLFF.

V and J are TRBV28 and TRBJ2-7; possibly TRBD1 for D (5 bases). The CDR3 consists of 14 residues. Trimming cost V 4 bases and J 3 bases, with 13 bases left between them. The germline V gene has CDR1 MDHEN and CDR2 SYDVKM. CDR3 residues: CASSYRQTLYEQYF. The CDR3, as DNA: TGTGCCAGCAGTTATCGACAGACACTCTACGAGCAGTACTTC.

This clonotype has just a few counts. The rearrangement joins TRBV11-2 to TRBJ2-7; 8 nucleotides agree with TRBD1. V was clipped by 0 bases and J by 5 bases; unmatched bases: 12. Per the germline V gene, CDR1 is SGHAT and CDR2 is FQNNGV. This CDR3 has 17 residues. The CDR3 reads CASSLDGTGVGRNEQYF. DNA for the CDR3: TGTGCCAGCAGCTTAGATGGGACAGGCGTAGGACGGAACGAGCAGTACTTC.

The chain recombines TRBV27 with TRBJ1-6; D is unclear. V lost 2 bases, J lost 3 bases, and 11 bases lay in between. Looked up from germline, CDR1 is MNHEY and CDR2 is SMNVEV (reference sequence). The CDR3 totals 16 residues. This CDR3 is CASSLITALYNSPLHF. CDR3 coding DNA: TGTGCCAGCAGTTTAATAACAGCACTCTATAATTCACCCCTCCACTTT.

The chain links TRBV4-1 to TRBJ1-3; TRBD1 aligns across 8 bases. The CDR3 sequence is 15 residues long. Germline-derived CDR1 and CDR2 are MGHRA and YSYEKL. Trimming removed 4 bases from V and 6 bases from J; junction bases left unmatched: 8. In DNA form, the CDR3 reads TGCGCCAGCAGCCCATACGGGACAGGAGAAAACACCATATATTTT. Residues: CASSPYGTGENTIYF.

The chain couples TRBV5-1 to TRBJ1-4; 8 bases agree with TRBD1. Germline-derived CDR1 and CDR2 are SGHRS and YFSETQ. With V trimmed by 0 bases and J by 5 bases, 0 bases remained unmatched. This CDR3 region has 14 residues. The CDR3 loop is CASSLGQGNEKLFF. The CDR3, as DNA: TGCGCCAGCAGCTTGGGACAGGGGAATGAAAAACTGTTTTTT.

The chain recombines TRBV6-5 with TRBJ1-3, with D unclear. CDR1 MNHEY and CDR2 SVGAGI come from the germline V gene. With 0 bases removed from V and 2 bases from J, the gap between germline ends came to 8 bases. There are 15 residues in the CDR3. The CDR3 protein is CASSYSVGTGNTIYF. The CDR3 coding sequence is TGTGCCAGCAGTTACTCAGTAGGGACTGGAAACACCATATATTTT.

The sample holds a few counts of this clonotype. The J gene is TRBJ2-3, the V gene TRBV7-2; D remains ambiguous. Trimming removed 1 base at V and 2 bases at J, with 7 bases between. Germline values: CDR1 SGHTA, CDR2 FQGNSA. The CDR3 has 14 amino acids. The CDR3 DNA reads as TGTGCCAGCAGCTTAGACAGACTCACAGATACGCAGTATTTT. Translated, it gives CASSLDRLTDTQYF.

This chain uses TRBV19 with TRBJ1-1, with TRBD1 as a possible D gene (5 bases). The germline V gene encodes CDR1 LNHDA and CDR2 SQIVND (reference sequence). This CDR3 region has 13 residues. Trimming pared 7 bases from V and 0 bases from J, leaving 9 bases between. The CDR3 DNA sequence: TGTGCCAGTACCTCGACAGTGAACACTGAAGCTTTCTTT. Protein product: CASTSTVNTEAFF.

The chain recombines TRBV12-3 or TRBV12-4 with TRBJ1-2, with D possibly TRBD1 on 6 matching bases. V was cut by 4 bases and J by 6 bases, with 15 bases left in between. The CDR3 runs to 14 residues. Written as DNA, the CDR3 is TGTGCCAGCAGTTCGACAGGTCGTATTGATGGCTACACCTTC. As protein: CASSSTGRIDGYTF.